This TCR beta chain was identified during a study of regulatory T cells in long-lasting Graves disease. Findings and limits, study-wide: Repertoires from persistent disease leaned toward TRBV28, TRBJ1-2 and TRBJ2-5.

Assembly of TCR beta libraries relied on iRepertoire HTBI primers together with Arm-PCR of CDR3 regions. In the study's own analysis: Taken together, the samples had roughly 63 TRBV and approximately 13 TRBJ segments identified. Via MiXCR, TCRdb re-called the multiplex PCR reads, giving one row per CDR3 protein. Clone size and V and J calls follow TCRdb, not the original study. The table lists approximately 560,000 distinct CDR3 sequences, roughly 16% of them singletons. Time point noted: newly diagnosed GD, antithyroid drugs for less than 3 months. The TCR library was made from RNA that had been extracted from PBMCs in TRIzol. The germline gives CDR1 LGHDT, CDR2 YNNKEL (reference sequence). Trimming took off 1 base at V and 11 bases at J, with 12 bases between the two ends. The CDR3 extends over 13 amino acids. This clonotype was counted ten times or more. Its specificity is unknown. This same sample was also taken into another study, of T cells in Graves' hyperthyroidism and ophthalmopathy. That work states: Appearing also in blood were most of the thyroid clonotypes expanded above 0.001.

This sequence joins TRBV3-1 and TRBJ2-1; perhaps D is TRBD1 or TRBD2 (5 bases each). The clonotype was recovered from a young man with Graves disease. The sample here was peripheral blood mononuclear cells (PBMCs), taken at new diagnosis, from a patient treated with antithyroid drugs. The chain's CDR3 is CASSQAPGAKQFF. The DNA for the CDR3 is TGTGCCAGCAGCCAAGCCCCCGGGGCGAAGCAGTTCTTC.